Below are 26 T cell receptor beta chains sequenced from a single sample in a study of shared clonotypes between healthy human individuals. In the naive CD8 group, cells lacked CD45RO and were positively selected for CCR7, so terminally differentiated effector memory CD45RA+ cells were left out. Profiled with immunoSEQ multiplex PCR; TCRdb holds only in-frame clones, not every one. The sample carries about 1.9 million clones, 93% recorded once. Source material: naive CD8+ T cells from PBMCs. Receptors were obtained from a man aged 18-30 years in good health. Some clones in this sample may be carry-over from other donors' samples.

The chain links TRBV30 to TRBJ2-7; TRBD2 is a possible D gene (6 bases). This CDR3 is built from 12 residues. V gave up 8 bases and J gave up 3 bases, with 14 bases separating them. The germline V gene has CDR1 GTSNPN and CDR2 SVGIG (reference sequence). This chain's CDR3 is CAARGIVYEQYF. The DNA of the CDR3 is TGTGCCGCCCGGGGGATAGTCTACGAGCAGTACTTC.

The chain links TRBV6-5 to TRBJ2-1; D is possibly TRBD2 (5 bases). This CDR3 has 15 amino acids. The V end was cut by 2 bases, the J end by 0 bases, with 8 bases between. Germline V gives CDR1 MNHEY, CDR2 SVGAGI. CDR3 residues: CASSYESGSYNEQFF. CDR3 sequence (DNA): TGTGCCAGCAGTTACGAGAGCGGCTCCTACAATGAGCAGTTCTTC.

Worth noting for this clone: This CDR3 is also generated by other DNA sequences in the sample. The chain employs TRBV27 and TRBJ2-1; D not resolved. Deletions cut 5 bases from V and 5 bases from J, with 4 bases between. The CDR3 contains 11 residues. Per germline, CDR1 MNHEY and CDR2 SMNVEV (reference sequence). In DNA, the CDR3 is TGTGCCAGCAGTATAAACAATGAGCAGTTCTTC. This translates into CASSINNEQFF.

The CDR3 nucleotides are TGTGCCAGCAGCTTGCAGGGCTTTGTTACTGAAGCTTTCTTT. Protein product: CASSLQGFVTEAFF. The chain is built from TRBV5-6 and TRBJ1-1; the D gene is possibly TRBD1 (5 bases). The CDR3 runs 14 residues. V was clipped by 1 base and J by 5 bases, with 12 bases between them. Per germline, CDR1 SGHDT and CDR2 YYEEEE.

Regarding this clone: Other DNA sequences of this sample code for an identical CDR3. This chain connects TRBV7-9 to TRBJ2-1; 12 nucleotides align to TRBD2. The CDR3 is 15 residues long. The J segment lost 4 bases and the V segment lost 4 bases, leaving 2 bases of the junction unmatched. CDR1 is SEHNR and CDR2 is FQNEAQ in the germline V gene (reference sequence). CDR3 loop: CASSSGLAGYNEQFF. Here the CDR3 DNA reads TGTGCCAGCAGCTCAGGACTAGCGGGGTACAATGAGCAGTTCTTC.

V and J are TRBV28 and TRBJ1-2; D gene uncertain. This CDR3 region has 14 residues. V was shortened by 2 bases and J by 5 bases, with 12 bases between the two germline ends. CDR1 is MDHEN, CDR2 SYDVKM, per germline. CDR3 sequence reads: CASSLGSTRYGYTF. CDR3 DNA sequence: TGTGCCAGCAGTTTAGGCAGCACAAGGTATGGCTACACCTTC.

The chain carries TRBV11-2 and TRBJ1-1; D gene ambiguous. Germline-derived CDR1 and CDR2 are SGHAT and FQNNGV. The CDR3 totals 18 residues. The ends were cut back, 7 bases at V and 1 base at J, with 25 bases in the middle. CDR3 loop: CASTRREQGQVGNTEAFF. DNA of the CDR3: TGTGCCAGCACTCGCCGGGAACAAGGGCAGGTCGGGAACACTGAAGCTTTCTTT. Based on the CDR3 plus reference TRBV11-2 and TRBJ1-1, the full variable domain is EAGVAQSPRYKIIEKRQSVAFWCNPISGHATLYWYQQILGQGPKLLIQFQNNGVVDDSQLPKDRFSAERLKGVDSTLKIQPAKLEDSAVYLCASTRREQGQVGNTEAFFGQGTRLTVV.

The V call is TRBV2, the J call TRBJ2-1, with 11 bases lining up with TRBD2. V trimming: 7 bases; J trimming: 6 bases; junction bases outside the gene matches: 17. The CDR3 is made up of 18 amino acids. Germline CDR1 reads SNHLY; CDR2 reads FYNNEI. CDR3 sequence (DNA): TGTGCCAGCACAGAAGGGCTAGCGGGAGGACCTTTCGGCAATGAGCAGTTCTTC. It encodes CASTEGLAGGPFGNEQFF. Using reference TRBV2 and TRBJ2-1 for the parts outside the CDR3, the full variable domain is EPEVTQTPSHQVTQMGQEVILRCVPISNHLYFYWYRQILGQKVEFLVSFYNNEISEKSEIFDDQFSVERPDGSNFTLKIRSTKLEDSAMYFCASTEGLAGGPFGNEQFFGPGTRLTVL.

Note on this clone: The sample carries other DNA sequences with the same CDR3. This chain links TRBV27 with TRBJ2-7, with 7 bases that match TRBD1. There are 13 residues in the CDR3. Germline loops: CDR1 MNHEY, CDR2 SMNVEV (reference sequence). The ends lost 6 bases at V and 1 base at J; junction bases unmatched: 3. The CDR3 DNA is TGTGCCAGCAGAGAGACAGGGTCCTACGAGCAGTACTTC. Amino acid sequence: CASRETGSYEQYF.

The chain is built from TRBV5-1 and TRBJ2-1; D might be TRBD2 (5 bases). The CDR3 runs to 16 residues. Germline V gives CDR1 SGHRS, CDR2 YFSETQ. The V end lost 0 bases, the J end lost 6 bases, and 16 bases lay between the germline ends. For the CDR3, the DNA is TGCGCCAGCAGCTTGGGTGGGCTAGGAGGTGCCAATGAGCAGTTCTTC. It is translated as CASSLGGLGGANEQFF.

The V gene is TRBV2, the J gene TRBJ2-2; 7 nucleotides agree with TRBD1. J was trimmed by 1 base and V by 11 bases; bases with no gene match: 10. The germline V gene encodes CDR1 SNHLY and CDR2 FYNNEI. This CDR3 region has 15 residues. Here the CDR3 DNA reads TGTGCCCGACGTGGGGGACAGTTGAACACCGGGGAGCTGTTTTTT. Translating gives CARRGGQLNTGELFF.

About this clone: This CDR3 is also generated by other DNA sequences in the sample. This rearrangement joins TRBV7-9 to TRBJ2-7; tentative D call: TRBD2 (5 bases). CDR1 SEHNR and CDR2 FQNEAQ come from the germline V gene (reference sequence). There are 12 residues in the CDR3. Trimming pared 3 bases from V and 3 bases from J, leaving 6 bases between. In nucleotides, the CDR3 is TGTGCCAGCAGCTTCAGCGGCTACGAGCAGTACTTC. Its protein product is CASSFSGYEQYF. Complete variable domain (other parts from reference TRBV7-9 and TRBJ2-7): DTGVSQNPRHKITKRGQNVTFRCDPISEHNRLYWYRQTLGQGPEFLTYFQNEAQLEKSRLLSDRFSAERPKGSFSTLEIQRTEQGDSAMYLCASSFSGYEQYFGPGTRLTVT.

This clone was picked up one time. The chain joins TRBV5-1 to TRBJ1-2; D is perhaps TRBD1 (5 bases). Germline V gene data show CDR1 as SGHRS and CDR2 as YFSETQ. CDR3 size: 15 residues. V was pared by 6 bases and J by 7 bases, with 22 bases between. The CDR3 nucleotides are TGCGCCAGCACCCTGGGGGACGCCAGCCGTGGTGGCTACACCTTC. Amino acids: CASTLGDASRGGYTF.

The CDR3 is CASSSVANYGYTF. In nucleotides, the CDR3 is TGTGCCAGCAGCTCAGTAGCTAACTATGGCTACACCTTC. The chain recombines TRBV7-9 with TRBJ1-2; D not certain. Trimming removed 4 bases at V and 0 bases at J, with 6 bases between. Per germline, CDR1 SEHNR and CDR2 FQNEAQ (reference sequence). The CDR3 length is 13 residues.

CDR3: CASTPPILQETQYF. The CDR3, as DNA: TGTGCCAGCACCCCACCGATACTACAAGAGACCCAGTACTTC. The V and J genes are TRBV28 and TRBJ2-5; D is uncertain. The germline gives CDR1 MDHEN, CDR2 SYDVKM. This CDR3 is built from 14 residues. V was cut by 7 bases and J by 2 bases, with 14 bases left in between.

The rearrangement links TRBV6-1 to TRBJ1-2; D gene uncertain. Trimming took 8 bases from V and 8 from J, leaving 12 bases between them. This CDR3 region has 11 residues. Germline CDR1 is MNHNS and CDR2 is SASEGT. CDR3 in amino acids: CASRSAEGYTF. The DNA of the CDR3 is TGTGCCAGCCGAAGTGCGGAGGGCTACACCTTC.

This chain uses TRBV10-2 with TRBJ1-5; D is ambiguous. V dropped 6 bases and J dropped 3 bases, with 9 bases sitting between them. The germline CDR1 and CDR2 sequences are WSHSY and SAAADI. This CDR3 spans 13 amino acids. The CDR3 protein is CASRPGINQPQHF. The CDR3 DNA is TGCGCCAGCAGGCCGGGGATCAATCAGCCCCAGCATTTT.

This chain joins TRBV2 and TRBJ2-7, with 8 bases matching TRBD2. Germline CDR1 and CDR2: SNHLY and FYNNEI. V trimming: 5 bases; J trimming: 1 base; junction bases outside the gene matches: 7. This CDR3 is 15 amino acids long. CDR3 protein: CASSSPASGSYEQYF. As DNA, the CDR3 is TGTGCCAGCAGTAGTCCGGCTAGCGGGTCCTACGAGCAGTACTTC. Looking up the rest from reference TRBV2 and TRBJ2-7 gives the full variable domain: EPEVTQTPSHQVTQMGQEVILRCVPISNHLYFYWYRQILGQKVEFLVSFYNNEISEKSEIFDDQFSVERPDGSNFTLKIRSTKLEDSAMYFCASSSPASGSYEQYFGPGTRLTVT.

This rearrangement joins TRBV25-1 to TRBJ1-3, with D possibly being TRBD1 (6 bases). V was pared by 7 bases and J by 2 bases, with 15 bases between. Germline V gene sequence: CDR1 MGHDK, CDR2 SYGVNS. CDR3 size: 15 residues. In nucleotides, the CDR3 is TGTGCCAGCACCCGGACAGAAGGGGCTGGAAACACCATATATTTT. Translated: CASTRTEGAGNTIYF.

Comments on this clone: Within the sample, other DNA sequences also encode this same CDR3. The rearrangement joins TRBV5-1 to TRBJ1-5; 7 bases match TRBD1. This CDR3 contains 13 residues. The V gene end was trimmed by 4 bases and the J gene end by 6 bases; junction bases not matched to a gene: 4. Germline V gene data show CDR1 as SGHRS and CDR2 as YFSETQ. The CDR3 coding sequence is TGCGCCAGCAGCCTAGGGGGCGGTCAGCCCCAGCATTTT. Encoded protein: CASSLGGGQPQHF. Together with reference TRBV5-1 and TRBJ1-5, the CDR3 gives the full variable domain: KAGVTQTPRYLIKTRGQQVTLSCSPISGHRSVSWYQQTPGQGLQFLFEYFSETQRNKGNFPGRFSGRQFSNSRSEMNVSTLELGDSALYLCASSLGGGQPQHFGDGTRLSIL.

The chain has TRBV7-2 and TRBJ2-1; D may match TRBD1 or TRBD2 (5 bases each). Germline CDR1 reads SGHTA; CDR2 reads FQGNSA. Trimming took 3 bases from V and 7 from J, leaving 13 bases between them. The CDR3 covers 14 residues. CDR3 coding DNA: TGTGCCAGCAGCTTGAGGGGCGTTCATAATGAGCAGTTCTTC. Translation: CASSLRGVHNEQFF.

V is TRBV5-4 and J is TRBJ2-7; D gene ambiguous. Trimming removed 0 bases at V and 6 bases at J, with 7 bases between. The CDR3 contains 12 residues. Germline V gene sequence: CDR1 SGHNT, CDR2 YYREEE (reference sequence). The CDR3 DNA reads TGTGCCAGCAGCTTGGGAAGGTCCGAGCAGTACTTC. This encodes CASSLGRSEQYF.

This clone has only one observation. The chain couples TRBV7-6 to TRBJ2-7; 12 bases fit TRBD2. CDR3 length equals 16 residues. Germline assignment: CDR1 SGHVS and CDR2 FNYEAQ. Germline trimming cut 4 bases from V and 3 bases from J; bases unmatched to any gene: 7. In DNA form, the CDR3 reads TGTGCCAGCAGCTCTCGACTAGCGGGAGAGGTCTACGAGCAGTACTTC. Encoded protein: CASSSRLAGEVYEQYF.

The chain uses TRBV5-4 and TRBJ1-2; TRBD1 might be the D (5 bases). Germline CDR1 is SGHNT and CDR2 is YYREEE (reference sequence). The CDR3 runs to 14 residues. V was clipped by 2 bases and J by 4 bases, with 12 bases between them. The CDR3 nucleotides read TGTGCCAGCAGCTTCTTGGGGGAAGTCTATGGCTACACCTTC. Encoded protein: CASSFLGEVYGYTF.

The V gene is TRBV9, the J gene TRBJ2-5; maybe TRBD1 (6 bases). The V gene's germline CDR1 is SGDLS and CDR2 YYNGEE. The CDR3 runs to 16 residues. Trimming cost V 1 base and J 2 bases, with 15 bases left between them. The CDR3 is CASSVSSGHPQETQYF. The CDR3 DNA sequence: TGTGCCAGCAGCGTATCATCGGGACACCCACAAGAGACCCAGTACTTC.

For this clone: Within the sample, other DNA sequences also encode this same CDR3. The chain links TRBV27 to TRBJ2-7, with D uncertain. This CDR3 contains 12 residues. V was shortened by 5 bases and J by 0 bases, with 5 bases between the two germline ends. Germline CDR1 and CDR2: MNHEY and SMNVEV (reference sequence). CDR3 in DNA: TGTGCCAGCAGTCCCCACTCCTACGAGCAGTACTTC. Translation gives CASSPHSYEQYF.